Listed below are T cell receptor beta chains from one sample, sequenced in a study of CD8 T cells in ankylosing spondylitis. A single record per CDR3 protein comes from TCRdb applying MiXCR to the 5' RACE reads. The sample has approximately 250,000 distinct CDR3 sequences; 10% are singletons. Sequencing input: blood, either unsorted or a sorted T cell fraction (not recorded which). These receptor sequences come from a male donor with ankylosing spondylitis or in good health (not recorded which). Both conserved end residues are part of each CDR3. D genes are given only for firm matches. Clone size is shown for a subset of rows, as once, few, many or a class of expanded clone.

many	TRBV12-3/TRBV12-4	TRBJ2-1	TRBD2	TGTGCCAGCAGACTAGCGGGGGGGCTATACAATGAGCAGTTCTTC	CASRLAGGLYNEQFF
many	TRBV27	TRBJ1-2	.	TGTGCCAGCAGTTCCTCGGATACACCGGGCTACACCTTC	CASSSSDTPGYTF
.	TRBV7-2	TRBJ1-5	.	TGTGCCAGCAGCTTGTATGGAGGAAGCAATCAGCCCCAGCATTTT	CASSLYGGSNQPQHF
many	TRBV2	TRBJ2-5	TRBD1	TGTGCCAGCAGGGACAGGGGTGGAGAGACCCAGTACTTC	CASRDRGGETQYF
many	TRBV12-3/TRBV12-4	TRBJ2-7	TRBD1	TGTGCCAGCAGCCTGGGACAGGGTGAGGAGCAGTACTTC	CASSLGQGEEQYF
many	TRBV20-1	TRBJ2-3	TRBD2	TGCAGTGCCCCCGCAGCGGGAGTAGGGGATACGCAGTATTTT	CSAPAAGVGDTQYF
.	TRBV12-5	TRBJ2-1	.	TGTGCTAGTGGTTTGGACTACTCCTACAATGAGCAGTTCTTC	CASGLDYSYNEQFF
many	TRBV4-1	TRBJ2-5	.	TGCGCCAGCAGCCAACCCGGACAGAAAGAGACCCAGTACTTC	CASSQPGQKETQYF
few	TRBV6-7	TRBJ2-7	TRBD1	TGTGCCAGCAGTTACCCCTTACTACTTGACAGGGACTACGAGCAGTACTTC	CASSYPLLLDRDYEQYF
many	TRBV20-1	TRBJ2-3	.	TGCAGTGCCGACGCAGGTTATACGCAGTATTTT	CSADAGYTQYF
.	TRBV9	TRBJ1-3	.	TGTGCCAGCAGCCCAGCCTACAGCTCTGGAAACACCATATATTTT	CASSPAYSSGNTIYF
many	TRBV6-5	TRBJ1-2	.	TGTGCCAGCAGTTCCCCCCGAGGGGCCCCTTATGGCTACACCTTC	CASSSPRGAPYGYTF
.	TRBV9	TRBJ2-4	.	TGTGCCAGCAGCCCCGGACAATCGAACATTCAGTACTTC	CASSPGQSNIQYF
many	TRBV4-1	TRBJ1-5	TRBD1	TGCGCCAGCAGCCAAGATCAGGGGGCCCGGTCTCAGCCCCAGCATTTT	CASSQDQGARSQPQHF
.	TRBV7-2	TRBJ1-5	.	TGTGCCAGCAGCTTAGGGCCATACGGCAATCAGCCCCAGCATTTT	CASSLGPYGNQPQHF
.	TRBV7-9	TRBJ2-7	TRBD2	TGTGCCAGCAGCTTAGGGACTAGCGGGAGTAGCGAGCAGTACTTC	CASSLGTSGSSEQYF
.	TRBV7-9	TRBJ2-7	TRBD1	TGTGCCAGCAGCTTAAGTATGGTGGACAGGGACTACGAGCAGTACTTC	CASSLSMVDRDYEQYF
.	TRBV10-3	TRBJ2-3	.	TGTGCCATCAGTGGGCGCCGTCACACAGATACGCAGTATTTT	CAISGRRHTDTQYF
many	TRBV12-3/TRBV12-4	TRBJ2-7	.	TGTGCCAGCAGTACGACATCCTCCTACGAGCAGTACTTC	CASSTTSSYEQYF
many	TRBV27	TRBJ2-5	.	TGTGCCAGCAGTTCACCAGGGGGGGTCGGGGAGACCCAGTACTTC	CASSSPGGVGETQYF
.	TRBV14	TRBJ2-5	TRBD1	TGTGCCAGCAGCTTTCTACCGGGACAGAACCCAGAGACCCAGTACTTC	CASSFLPGQNPETQYF
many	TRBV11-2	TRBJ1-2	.	TGTGCCAGCAGCTTAGAAGGGACTGGGGTAGGGGGCTACACCTTC	CASSLEGTGVGGYTF
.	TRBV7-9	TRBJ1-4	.	TGTGCCAGCAGCTTAGGTGCCAGACATGCAACTAATGAAAAACTGTTTTTT	CASSLGARHATNEKLFF
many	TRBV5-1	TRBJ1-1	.	TGCGCCAGCAGCCAGGACCGGGCTGAAGCTTTCTTT	CASSQDRAEAFF
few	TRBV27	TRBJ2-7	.	TGTGCCAGCAGTTTTATGGGAGGCTCCTACGAGCAGTACTTC	CASSFMGGSYEQYF